Listed below are T cell receptor beta chains from one sample, sequenced in a study of cytomegalovirus exposure and HLA in healthy donors. The method was immunoSEQ multiplex PCR; TCRdb's version includes in-frame clones alone and lacks a portion of them. The table lists approximately 100,000 clones, 80% to 90% of them singletons. Sequencing was performed on PBMCs. These receptors all stem from a man in his fifties in good health and CMV-seronegative. CDR3s include the opening cysteine and the closing phenylalanine or tryptophan. The D gene is left open where the match is weak. For some rows the clone size is stated as once, few or many, or as a class when expanded; others skip it.

cdr3_nt	cdr3_aa	clone_size	j_call	v_call	d_call
TGTGCCAGCAGCAAGAATCCAGTCTATGGCTACACCTTC	CASSKNPVYGYTF	once	TRBJ1-2	TRBV21-1	-
TGCGCCAGCAGAGAAGGGCGGGGGGGCGAGACCCAGTACTTC	CASREGRGGETQYF	-	TRBJ2-5	TRBV5-1	TRBD2
TGTGCCAGCAGATCCGGAGGAGGGAACACTGAAGCTTTCTTT	CASRSGGGNTEAFF	-	TRBJ1-1	TRBV5-4	-
TGTGCCAGCAGTTTATCAAGGAGGGCTGGGGCCAACGTCCTGACTTTC	CASSLSRRAGANVLTF	-	TRBJ2-6	TRBV27	-
TGTGCCTGGAAGGGAACAGGGGGCTTCGGGGAGCTGTTTTTT	CAWKGTGGFGELFF	-	TRBJ2-2	TRBV30	TRBD1
TGTGCCAGCAGCTGGCGCGGGGGATATGGCTACACCTTC	CASSWRGGYGYTF	-	TRBJ1-2	TRBV11-2	-
TGTGCCAGCAGCACCCGGCGGGGGGCTTACGGGGAAGATACGCAGTATTTT	CASSTRRGAYGEDTQYF	-	TRBJ2-3	TRBV7-9	TRBD2
TGTGCCAGTATGGGACAAGGAAGCTCCTATAATTCACCCCTCCACTTT	CASMGQGSSYNSPLHF	-	TRBJ1-6	TRBV19	-
TGCGCCAGCAGCTCCGTAGCGGGGGGCACAGATACGCAGTATTTT	CASSSVAGGTDTQYF	-	TRBJ2-3	TRBV5-1	TRBD2
TGTGCCAGCAGCTTGGGACTAGCGGGGGGCCCAGATACGCAGTATTTT	CASSLGLAGGPDTQYF	-	TRBJ2-3	TRBV7-6	TRBD2
TGTGCCAGCAGCCCCACGGCGGGGGGGACTAATGAAAAACTGTTTTTT	CASSPTAGGTNEKLFF	few	TRBJ1-4	TRBV7-2	-
TGCGCCAGCAGCTCGAGGACAGGACAAAACACTGAAGCTTTCTTT	CASSSRTGQNTEAFF	-	TRBJ1-1	TRBV5-1	TRBD1
TGCGCCAGCACCTCTCCGAGGGGGTTGGATGAGCAGTTCTTC	CASTSPRGLDEQFF	-	TRBJ2-1	TRBV5-1	-
TGTGCCAGCAGTCAACTAGAGACCCAGTACTTC	CASSQLETQYF	once	TRBJ2-5	TRBV2	-
TGTGCCAGCAGCCCGCGGACTAGCGGGGGGGACTACAATGAGCAGTTCTTC	CASSPRTSGGDYNEQFF	-	TRBJ2-1	TRBV11-3	TRBD2
TGTGCCACCAGCACGAACCCACGGAGCTCCTACAATGAGCAGTTCTTC	CATSTNPRSSYNEQFF	-	TRBJ2-1	TRBV15	-
TGTGCCAGCAGTCTCAGGGTTCCCGGGGAGCTGTTTTTT	CASSLRVPGELFF	-	TRBJ2-2	TRBV28	-
TGCGCCAGCAGCCAAGAGAGGACAGGGGGATCCTATGGCTACACCTTC	CASSQERTGGSYGYTF	once	TRBJ1-2	TRBV4-1	TRBD1
TGTGCCAGCAGGTCTCCAGGGGCGAACAGCTGGGGCTACACCTTC	CASRSPGANSWGYTF	-	TRBJ1-2	TRBV28	-
TGTGCCAGCAGCCTTTCTTCGGACAGGGGGATCTACGAGCAGTACTTC	CASSLSSDRGIYEQYF	-	TRBJ2-7	TRBV4-2	TRBD1
TGTGCCAGCAGCCGGTTTCGGGAAGCTTTCTTT	CASSRFREAFF	-	TRBJ1-1	TRBV5-8	-
TGCAGCGTTGGTAAGGACATTAACACCGGGGAGCTGTTTTTT	CSVGKDINTGELFF	-	TRBJ2-2	TRBV29-1	-
TGCGCCAGCAGAGAGGGACTAGCGGGCTGGGATGAGCAGTTCTTC	CASREGLAGWDEQFF	-	TRBJ2-1	TRBV5-1	TRBD2
TGTGCCAGTACCAAGCCTTACAGGGGGCTAAGCACCGGGGAGCTGTTTTTT	CASTKPYRGLSTGELFF	-	TRBJ2-2	TRBV19	TRBD1
TGTGCCAGTAGTATAGCCACAGGGACGCGTGGCTACACCTTC	CASSIATGTRGYTF	-	TRBJ1-2	TRBV19	-
TGTGCCAGCAGCTGGACCGGGACAGGGGACACTGAAGCTTTCTTT	CASSWTGTGDTEAFF	-	TRBJ1-1	TRBV5-6	TRBD1
TGTGCCAGTAGTTTCGGCGGGGGGACAGATACGCAGTATTTT	CASSFGGGTDTQYF	-	TRBJ2-3	TRBV19	TRBD2
TGTGCCAGCAGCGTTCGGGGGACTAGCACAGATACGCAGTATTTT	CASSVRGTSTDTQYF	once	TRBJ2-3	TRBV9	-
TGCGCCAGCAGCTTGGTCCAGGGGCCTGAAGCTTTCTTT	CASSLVQGPEAFF	-	TRBJ1-1	TRBV5-1	-
TGTGCCAGCAGTTCCCTCTTGGGAGGGCCCTATGGCTACACCTTC	CASSSLLGGPYGYTF	-	TRBJ1-2	TRBV27	-
TGTGCCAGCAGCTTAGCAACAGGGGAAGCTGAAAAACTGTTTTTT	CASSLATGEAEKLFF	once	TRBJ1-4	TRBV7-2	TRBD1
TGTGCCAGCAATTCGCCCTCGGGCTCTGGAAACACCATATATTTT	CASNSPSGSGNTIYF	-	TRBJ1-3	TRBV28	-
TGTGCCAGCAGCTTAACACAGGGCGATACGCAGTATTTT	CASSLTQGDTQYF	few	TRBJ2-3	TRBV7-3	-
TGTGCCAGCAGGTCGAGTCCCCCTGTGCGCTACACCTTC	CASRSSPPVRYTF	-	TRBJ1-2	TRBV25-1	-
TGTGCCAGCTCACTTATCCTGGACAGGAACACCGGGGAGCTGTTTTTT	CASSLILDRNTGELFF	-	TRBJ2-2	TRBV18	-
TGCAGCGTTCCGACAGATAACACTGAAGCTTTCTTT	CSVPTDNTEAFF	-	TRBJ1-1	TRBV29-1	-
TGTGCCACCAGCCGGACAGAGAACACTGAAGCTTTCTTT	CATSRTENTEAFF	-	TRBJ1-1	TRBV15	-
TGTGCCAGCAGGGGGCAGTACAATCAGCCCCAGCATTTT	CASRGQYNQPQHF	few	TRBJ1-5	TRBV2	-
TGTGCCACCAGCAGGTCAGTAGCGGGGGTCTACAATGAGCAGTTCTTC	CATSRSVAGVYNEQFF	-	TRBJ2-1	TRBV15	TRBD2
TGTGCCTGGAGTGAACCGGGACTAGCGGGGGGGAGACCCTACAATGAGCAGTTCTTC	CAWSEPGLAGGRPYNEQFF	-	TRBJ2-1	TRBV30	TRBD2
TGTGCCACCAGCGACGAGGAAAACATTCAGTACTTC	CATSDEENIQYF	once	TRBJ2-4	TRBV15	-
TGTGCCAGCAGCTTACTGGGCCTAGATACGCAGTATTTT	CASSLLGLDTQYF	-	TRBJ2-3	TRBV7-3	-
TGTGCCAGCAGCTGGGGCAGTCGAACCGGGGAGCTGTTTTTT	CASSWGSRTGELFF	-	TRBJ2-2	TRBV7-2	-
TGCGCCAGCAGCTTGGGCGGAGTGACAGGGCCTGAAGCTTTCTTT	CASSLGGVTGPEAFF	-	TRBJ1-1	TRBV5-1	TRBD1
TGTGCCAGCAGCTTTTCCACTGCTGATAATTCACCCCTCCACTTT	CASSFSTADNSPLHF	few	TRBJ1-6	TRBV11-2	-
TGTGCCAGCAGCCCGGATATGAGTAGCTACACCGGGGAGCTGTTTTTT	CASSPDMSSYTGELFF	-	TRBJ2-2	TRBV5-4	-
TGTTCCAGCAGCCGGCGCGCCGGGACAGGGGAAGCTTTCTTT	CSSSRRAGTGEAFF	-	TRBJ1-1	TRBV7-9	TRBD1
TGTGCCAGCAGCCTGCGGGACAGGGGGACTGAAGCTTTCTTT	CASSLRDRGTEAFF	-	TRBJ1-1	TRBV6-1	TRBD1
TGTGCCAGCAGCTTGGGGACACTGAGTGGACTGTTTTTT	CASSLGTLSGLFF	few	TRBJ1-4	TRBV11-2	-
TGCGCCAGCAGGGACACCTCTAGCACAGATACGCAGTATTTT	CASRDTSSTDTQYF	-	TRBJ2-3	TRBV5-1	-
TGTGCCAGCCAGGGGAACCATCAGCCCCAGCATTTT	CASQGNHQPQHF	few	TRBJ1-5	TRBV6-6	-
TGCGCCAGCAGCTTGGACGGTCGGGATCAGCCCCAGCATTTT	CASSLDGRDQPQHF	-	TRBJ1-5	TRBV5-1	-
TGTGCCAGCAGATTCAGGGGGAGAGACCAGCCCCAGCATTTT	CASRFRGRDQPQHF	-	TRBJ1-5	TRBV2	TRBD1
TGCGCCAGCAGCTTGGGACTCAGGGGGCAGAGGGTGAACACTGAAGCTTTCTTT	CASSLGLRGQRVNTEAFF	-	TRBJ1-1	TRBV5-1	TRBD1
TGTGCCAGCAGACAAACCCAGGGAGGATATGGCTACACCTTC	CASRQTQGGYGYTF	-	TRBJ1-2	TRBV6-6	-
TGTGCCAGCAGCCAGGGGACACTCACGAGCGCTGAAGCTTTCTTT	CASSQGTLTSAEAFF	-	TRBJ1-1	TRBV6-6	-
TGTGCCAGCAGCCCCGGGACAGGTGGTCACTATGGCTACACCTTC	CASSPGTGGHYGYTF	-	TRBJ1-2	TRBV14	TRBD1
TGTGCCTGGAGTGTAGACGGAGGTGAGCAGTTCTTC	CAWSVDGGEQFF	-	TRBJ2-1	TRBV30	-
TGTGCCAGCAGCGAGGACATAGATCAGCCCCAGCATTTT	CASSEDIDQPQHF	-	TRBJ1-5	TRBV6-1	-